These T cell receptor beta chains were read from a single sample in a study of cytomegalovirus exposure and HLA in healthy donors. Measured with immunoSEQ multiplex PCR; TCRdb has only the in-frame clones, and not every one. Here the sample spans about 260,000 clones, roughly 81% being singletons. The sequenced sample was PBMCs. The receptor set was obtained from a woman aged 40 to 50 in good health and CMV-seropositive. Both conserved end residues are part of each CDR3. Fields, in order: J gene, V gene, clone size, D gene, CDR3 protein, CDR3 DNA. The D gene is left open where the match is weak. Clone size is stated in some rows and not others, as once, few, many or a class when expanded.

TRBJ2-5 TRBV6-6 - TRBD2 CASSYIAGGVGETQYF TGTGCCAGCAGTTATATAGCGGGAGGGGTTGGAGAGACCCAGTACTTC
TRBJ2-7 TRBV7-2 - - CASSSTVGYEQYF TGTGCCAGCAGCTCAACAGTAGGCTACGAGCAGTACTTC
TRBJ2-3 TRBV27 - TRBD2 CASSLRLANTDTQYF TGTGCCAGCAGTTTACGACTAGCCAACACAGATACGCAGTATTTT
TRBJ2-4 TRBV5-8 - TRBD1 CASSDGTGGLLAKNIQYF TGTGCCAGCAGCGACGGGACAGGGGGCTTATTAGCCAAAAACATTCAGTACTTC
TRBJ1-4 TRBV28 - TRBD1 CASRKDRERLFF TGTGCCAGCAGGAAGGACAGGGAGAGACTGTTTTTT
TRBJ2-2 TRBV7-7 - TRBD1 CASSLGAGTGITGELFF TGTGCTAGCAGCTTGGGGGCCGGGACAGGGATCACCGGGGAGCTGTTTTTT
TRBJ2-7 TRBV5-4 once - CASSFNLQSAYEQYF TGTGCCAGCAGCTTTAATTTGCAGTCAGCCTACGAGCAGTACTTC
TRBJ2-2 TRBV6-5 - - CASSADWNTGELFF TGTGCCAGCAGTGCCGACTGGAACACCGGGGAGCTGTTTTTT
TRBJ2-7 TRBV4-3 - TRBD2 CASSQEDPTSGSYEQYF TGCGCCAGCAGCCAAGAAGACCCGACTAGCGGGAGTTACGAGCAGTACTTC
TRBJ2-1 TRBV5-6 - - CASSLVGQAGWDEQFF TGTGCCAGCAGCTTGGTCGGACAGGCGGGGTGGGATGAGCAGTTCTTC
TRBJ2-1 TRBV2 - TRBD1 CASQRTGSHYNEQFF TGTGCCAGCCAAAGGACAGGGAGTCACTACAATGAGCAGTTCTTC
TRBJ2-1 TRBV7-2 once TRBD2 CASSSEAHGGRSRNEQFF TGTGCCAGCAGCTCGGAAGCGCATGGCGGGAGATCACGCAATGAGCAGTTCTTC
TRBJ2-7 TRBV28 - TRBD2 CASSSVTGTSGRVDEQYF TGTGCCAGCAGTTCTGTAACCGGGACTAGCGGGAGAGTCGACGAGCAGTACTTC
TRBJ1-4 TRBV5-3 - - CARSFNPGSDNEKLFF TGTGCCAGAAGCTTTAATCCGGGGTCCGATAATGAAAAACTGTTTTTT
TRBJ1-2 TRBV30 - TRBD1 CAWSRDSYGYTF TGTGCCTGGAGTCGGGACAGCTATGGCTACACCTTC
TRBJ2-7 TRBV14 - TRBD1 CASSQGTGGPYEQYF TGTGCCAGCAGCCAGGGAACAGGGGGCCCCTACGAGCAGTACTTC
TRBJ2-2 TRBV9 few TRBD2 CASSSRLALVTGELFF TGTGCCAGCAGCAGCAGACTAGCCCTAGTCACCGGGGAGCTGTTTTTT
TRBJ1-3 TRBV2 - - CASSREHSGNTIYF TGTGCCAGCAGTCGTGAGCACTCTGGAAACACCATATATTTT
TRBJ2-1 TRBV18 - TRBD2 CASSSVGLAGYNEQFF TGTGCCAGCTCCTCCGTCGGACTAGCGGGGTACAATGAGCAGTTCTTC
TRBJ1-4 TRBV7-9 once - CASSLNQIATNEKLFF TGTGCCAGCAGCTTAAATCAGATCGCAACTAATGAAAAACTGTTTTTT
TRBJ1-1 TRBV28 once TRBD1 CASTSIKGQGWTEAFF TGTGCCAGCACCTCAATAAAGGGACAGGGTTGGACTGAAGCTTTCTTT
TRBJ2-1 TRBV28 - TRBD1 CASSPPGQGTNEQFF TGTGCCAGCAGCCCCCCGGGACAGGGGACAAATGAGCAGTTCTTC
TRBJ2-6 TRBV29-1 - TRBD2 CSVLILAGEPGANVLTF TGCAGCGTCCTTATACTAGCGGGAGAACCTGGGGCCAACGTCCTGACTTTC
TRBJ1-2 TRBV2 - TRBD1 CASSEGPGQGSGYTF TGTGCCAGCAGTGAAGGCCCGGGACAGGGCTCTGGCTACACCTTC